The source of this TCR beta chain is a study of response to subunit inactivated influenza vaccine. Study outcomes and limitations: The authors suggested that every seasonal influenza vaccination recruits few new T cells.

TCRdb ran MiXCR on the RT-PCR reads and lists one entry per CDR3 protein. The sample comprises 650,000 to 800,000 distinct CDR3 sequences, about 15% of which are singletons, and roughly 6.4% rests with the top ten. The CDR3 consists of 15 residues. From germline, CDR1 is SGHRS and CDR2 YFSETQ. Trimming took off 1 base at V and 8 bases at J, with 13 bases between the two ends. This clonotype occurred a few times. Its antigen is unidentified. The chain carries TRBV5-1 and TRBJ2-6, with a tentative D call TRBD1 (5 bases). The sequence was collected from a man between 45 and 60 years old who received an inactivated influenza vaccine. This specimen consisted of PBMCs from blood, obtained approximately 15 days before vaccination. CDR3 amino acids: CASSLFVSGTNVLTF. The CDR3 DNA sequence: TGCGCCAGCAGCTTGTTTGTTTCAGGGACCAACGTCCTGACTTTC.